This entry features one TCR beta chain sequence. This entry belongs to a study of control samples from healthy donors and cancer patients. The protocol was immunoSEQ multiplex PCR, while the TCRdb copy is restricted to in-frame clones and leaves out a portion. Among some 150,000 clones, around 94% were seen once, and the ten largest hold about 15%. Per the germline V gene, CDR1 is MDHEN and CDR2 is SYDVKM. The V and J ends lost 5 bases and 0 bases respectively, with 12 bases between them. CDR3 length: 15 residues. The sequenced material came from PBMCs. This chain connects TRBV28 to TRBJ2-3, with D uncertain. This receptor was identified in a man in his 60s with colorectal cancer. CDR3 DNA sequence: TGTGCCAGCAGTGATACCGTCGGGAGCACAGATACGCAGTATTTT. Its translation is CASSDTVGSTDTQYF.